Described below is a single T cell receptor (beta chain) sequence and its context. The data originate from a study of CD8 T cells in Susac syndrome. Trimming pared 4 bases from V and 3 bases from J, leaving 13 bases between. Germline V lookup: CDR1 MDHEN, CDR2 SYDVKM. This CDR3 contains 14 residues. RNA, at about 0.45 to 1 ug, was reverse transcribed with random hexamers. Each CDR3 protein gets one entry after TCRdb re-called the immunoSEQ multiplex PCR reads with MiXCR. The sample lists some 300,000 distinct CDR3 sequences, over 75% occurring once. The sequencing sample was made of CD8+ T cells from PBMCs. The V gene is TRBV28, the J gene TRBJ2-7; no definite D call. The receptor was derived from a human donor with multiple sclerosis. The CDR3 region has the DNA TGTGCCAGCAGTTCCCACGGGTTTGACTACGAGCAGTACTTC. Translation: CASSSHGFDYEQYF.